This TCR beta chain stems from a study of T cell changes during pregnancy in multiple sclerosis. Germline V gene sequence: CDR1 SGHAT, CDR2 FQNNGV. The CDR3 runs to 17 residues. Trimming removed 1 base at V and 7 bases at J, with 17 bases between. Profiled with immunoSEQ multiplex PCR; TCRdb holds only in-frame clones, not every one. Of 52,000 or so clones listed, around 90% are singletons. J is TRBJ1-6 and V is TRBV11-2, with D unresolved. The sequence was obtained from a female donor with multiple sclerosis, enrolled in a pregnancy study. The specimen comprised CD4+ T cells from peripheral blood mononuclear cells, sampled in the first trimester of pregnancy. CDR3 DNA: TGTGCCAGCAGCTTAGTTCTTAGTCTGGTGACAAATTCACCCCTCCACTTT. Protein product: CASSLVLSLVTNSPLHF.